This T cell receptor beta chain was sequenced in a study of cytotoxic CD8 clonotypes in ibrutinib-treated CLL. This CDR3 spans 20 amino acids. Only in-frame clones appear in the TCRdb table, and some are missing; sequencing was by immunoSEQ multiplex PCR. Among 150,000 to 200,000 clones, approximately 80% were seen once, and the ten largest hold roughly 2%. This chain connects TRBV21-1 to TRBJ2-3; the D call in the table, TRBD2, was not verified against the DNA. TRBV21-1 is classified as a pseudogene. This sequence originates from a human donor with chronic lymphocytic leukemia. The sample consisted of PBMCs, taken after 12 months of ibrutinib treatment. Written as DNA, the CDR3 is TGTGCCAGCAGCAAAAGGCCCAGGATAGCGGGGGGACCCGCCACAGATACGCAGTATTTT. As protein: CASSKRPRIAGGPATDTQYF.